This TCR beta chain stems from a study of cytomegalovirus exposure and HLA in healthy donors. The study, taken as a whole, reports: Accounts indicate the classifier identified cytomegalovirus status with strong specificity and sensitivity.

About this clone: What it binds is not known.

This table comes from immunoSEQ multiplex PCR, and its TCRdb copy is limited to in-frame clones, with some not included. The repertoire holds roughly 98,000 clones, with more than 85% as singletons. Germline CDR1 reads MNHEY; CDR2 reads SVGAGI. Germline trimming cut 5 bases from V and 10 bases from J; bases unmatched to any gene: 7. This CDR3 has 14 amino acids. This chain joins TRBV6-5 and TRBJ1-6; TRBD1 aligns across 8 bases. Sequencing was done on a sample of PBMCs. This receptor was obtained from a man between 18 and 35 years old in good health and CMV-seropositive. The CDR3 bases are TGTGCCAGCAGTACCGACAGGGGCCGGTCACCCCTCCACTTT. Translation: CASSTDRGRSPLHF.